The present T cell receptor beta chain was sequenced within a study of T cell repertoires in cytomegalovirus infection (dated by TCRdb to between 2018 and 2021). Broadly, across the study: Donor HLA type was relevant to the analysis, as public TCR beta signatures indicated carriage of CMV infection together with the matching HLA type. The paper's findings and limits, for the study overall: The ex vivo response was dominated by HLA-C-restricted CMV-specific TCR beta clonotypes, and the single most frequent clonotype in two of eight donors was supplied by these HLA-C-restricted clonotypes. In both this cohort and an independent roughly 330-donor cohort, the cumulative frequency of public TCR beta family members distinguished carriers of CMV infection plus the relevant HLA type.

This clonotype was seen ten or more times. Its recognized antigen is unknown. No base-level quality is on record; no much larger clone is a single base apart. The listed sequencing device is Illumina HiSeq 1500. TCRdb's own reprocessing of the public reads used fastp at Q25 and MiXCR and kept productive beta chains. Every CDR3 protein is listed once, alongside the most common genes and DNA of its rows. Present in this sample are about 460,000 distinct CDR3 sequences, around 11% of which were seen just once. The top ten constitute about a tenth of the sample. The germline V gene sets CDR1 to LGHNA and CDR2 to YNFKEQ. Taken from cysteine to phenylalanine, the CDR3 has 17 residues. Just the 51-base CDR3 DNA is kept, in frame starting at base 1. At the junction V is shortened by 4 bases and J by 2 bases; bases outside the gene matches: 11.

In this chain, TRBV4-2 is recombined with TRBJ2-1; 7 bases in the junction line up with TRBD2. The clonotype comes from a human donor in good health (CMV status not recorded). Some clones in this sample may be carry-over from other donors' samples. The sample was PBMCs. CDR3 protein: CASSPLILAEAYNEQFF. The nucleotide sequence reads as follows: TGTGCCAGCAGCCCATTGATCCTAGCGGAGGCCTACAATGAGCAGTTCTTC.